These 3 T cell receptor beta chains originate from one sample sequenced in a study of PD-1 blockade in mismatch repair-deficient tumors. Libraries were prepared by immunoSEQ multiplex PCR; TCRdb keeps only in-frame clonotypes and omits some of them. The sample includes about 67,000 clones, 78% of them seen just once. The sequenced sample was peripheral blood, obtained 2 weeks after starting pembrolizumab. The receptor source for this set is an adult with mismatch repair-deficient cancer.

The chain is built from TRBV9 and TRBJ2-5; 12 nucleotides align to TRBD2. Germline trimming cut 0 bases from V and 5 bases from J; bases unmatched to any gene: 2. CDR1 and CDR2 (germline): SGDLS, YYNGEE. The CDR3 length is 15 residues. The CDR3, as DNA: TGTGCCAGCAGCGTAGGTGGGACTAGCGGGGAGACCCAGTACTTC. Its protein is CASSVGGTSGETQYF.

The chain recombines TRBV18 with TRBJ2-1; D is uncertain. The V end was cut by 3 bases, the J end by 3 bases, with 12 bases between. CDR3 length: 15 amino acids. In germline, CDR1 is KGHSH, CDR2 LQKENI. CDR3 in DNA: TGTGCCAGCTCACCGCAGCACCATAGCTACAATGAGCAGTTCTTC. Its translation is CASSPQHHSYNEQFF.

The chain combines TRBV29-1 with TRBJ2-7, with 7 bases that match TRBD2. The CDR3 runs to 14 residues. Germline loops: CDR1 SQVTM, CDR2 ANQGSEA. The ends lost 5 bases at V and 3 bases at J; junction bases unmatched: 10. The CDR3 DNA reads TGCAGCGTTTGTCTTGGCGGGAGTATCTACGAGCAGTACTTC. It specifies CSVCLGGSIYEQYF.